These 9 T cell receptor beta chains originate from one sample sequenced in a study of chemoradiotherapy in HPV16-positive cancers. Here immunoSEQ multiplex PCR was the method, and the copy in TCRdb shows in-frame clones only, minus some. The data contain about 21,000 clones, 80% to 90% of them singletons. Sequencing used blood, obtained from a patient who underwent chemoradiotherapy. The receptors derive from a human donor with HPV-associated anogenital cancer.

This clone was observed a few times. The chain joins TRBV7-9 to TRBJ1-1, with D unresolved. The V end lost 4 bases, the J end lost 7 bases, and 7 bases lay between the germline ends. The CDR3 has 11 amino acids. Germline CDR1 is SEHNR and CDR2 is FQNEAQ (reference sequence). CDR3 sequence: CASSSQIEAFF. Here the CDR3 DNA reads TGTGCCAGCAGCTCACAGATTGAAGCTTTCTTT.

V usage is TRBV28 and J usage is TRBJ2-2, with a tentative D call TRBD2 (6 bases). There are 14 residues in the CDR3. Germline CDR1 MDHEN, CDR2 SYDVKM. Trimming removed 6 bases from V and 7 bases from J, with 15 bases in between. CDR3 amino acids: CASRGGIVSGELFF. The CDR3 nucleotides read TGTGCCAGCAGGGGGGGAATAGTCAGCGGGGAGCTGTTTTTT.

The chain uses TRBV7-9 and TRBJ1-4; 9 nucleotides match TRBD1. Germline V gene data show CDR1 as SEHNR and CDR2 as FQNEAQ (reference sequence). The junction had 8 bases not matched to a gene; V was cut back by 3 bases and J by 12 bases. There are 14 residues in the CDR3. This CDR3 reads CASSLAGTGSQLFF. The CDR3, as DNA: TGTGCCAGCAGCTTGGCCGGGACAGGGTCGCAACTGTTTTTT.

V usage is TRBV7-2 and J usage is TRBJ2-7; unclear D gene. V lost 2 bases, J lost 5 bases, and 7 bases lay in between. The CDR3 spans 12 residues. CDR1 is SGHTA, CDR2 FQGNSA, per germline. CDR3 DNA: TGTGCCAGCAGCTTATCCATGCACGAGCAGTACTTC. This sequence encodes CASSLSMHEQYF.

The chain is built from TRBV25-1 and TRBJ2-5; maybe TRBD1 (6 bases). Trimming pared 6 bases from V and 3 bases from J, leaving 8 bases between. The CDR3 runs 12 residues. Germline V gene lookup returns CDR1 MGHDK and CDR2 SYGVNS. CDR3 in DNA: TGTGCCAGCAGAGGACAGAAAGAGACCCAGTACTTC. Protein: CASRGQKETQYF.

The V and J genes are TRBV18 and TRBJ2-1; 11 nucleotides align to TRBD1. V was clipped by 5 bases and J by 8 bases; unmatched bases: 8. Germline-derived CDR1 and CDR2 are KGHSH and LQKENI. CDR3 length: 15 residues. The CDR3 protein is CASSSGQGVVDEQFF. DNA for the CDR3: TGTGCCAGCTCATCGGGACAGGGGGTGGTAGATGAGCAGTTCTTC.

A few counts support this clone. CDR3: CASSLGVAGGTDTQYF. For the CDR3, the DNA is TGTGCCAGCAGCTTAGGGGTAGCGGGGGGAACAGATACGCAGTATTTT. The J gene is TRBJ2-3, the V gene TRBV7-6; 10 nucleotides line up with TRBD2. The germline V gene encodes CDR1 SGHVS and CDR2 FNYEAQ. The V segment lost 1 base and the J segment 3 bases; nucleotides outside the gene matches: 4. The CDR3 is 16 residues long.

The CDR3 DNA reads as TGTGCCAGCAGTGCGAGCACTTCAGGCAATCAGCCCCAGCATTTT. This translates into CASSASTSGNQPQHF. This rearrangement joins TRBV6-4 to TRBJ1-5; D call uncertain. Germline V CDR1 and CDR2: MRHNA, SNTAGT. The V gene lost 4 bases and the J gene lost 2 bases, with 12 bases spanning the gap. The CDR3 loop spans 15 amino acids.

This clone was counted only a few times. The chain combines TRBV2 with TRBJ2-7; 15 bases are shared with TRBD2. Trimming at V came to 8 bases and at J to 2 bases, leaving 1 base not matched to a gene. CDR3 length: 14 amino acids. CDR1 is SNHLY, CDR2 FYNNEI, per germline. The DNA for the CDR3 is TGTGCCAGCGGACTAGCGGGAGGGGCCTACGAGCAGTACTTC. This encodes CASGLAGGAYEQYF.